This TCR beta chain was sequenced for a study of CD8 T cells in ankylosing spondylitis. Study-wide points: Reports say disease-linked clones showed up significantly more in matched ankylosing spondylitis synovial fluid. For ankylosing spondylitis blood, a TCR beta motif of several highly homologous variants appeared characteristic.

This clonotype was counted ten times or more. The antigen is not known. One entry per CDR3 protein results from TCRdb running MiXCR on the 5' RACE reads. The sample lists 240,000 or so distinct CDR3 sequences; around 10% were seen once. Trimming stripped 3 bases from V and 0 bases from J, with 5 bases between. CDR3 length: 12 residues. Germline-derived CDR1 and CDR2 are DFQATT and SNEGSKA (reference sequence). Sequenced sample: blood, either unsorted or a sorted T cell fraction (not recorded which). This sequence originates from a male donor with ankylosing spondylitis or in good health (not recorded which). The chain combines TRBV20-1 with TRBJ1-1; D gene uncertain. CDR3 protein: CSARYMNTEAFF. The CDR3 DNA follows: TGCAGTGCTAGGTACATGAACACTGAAGCTTTCTTT.